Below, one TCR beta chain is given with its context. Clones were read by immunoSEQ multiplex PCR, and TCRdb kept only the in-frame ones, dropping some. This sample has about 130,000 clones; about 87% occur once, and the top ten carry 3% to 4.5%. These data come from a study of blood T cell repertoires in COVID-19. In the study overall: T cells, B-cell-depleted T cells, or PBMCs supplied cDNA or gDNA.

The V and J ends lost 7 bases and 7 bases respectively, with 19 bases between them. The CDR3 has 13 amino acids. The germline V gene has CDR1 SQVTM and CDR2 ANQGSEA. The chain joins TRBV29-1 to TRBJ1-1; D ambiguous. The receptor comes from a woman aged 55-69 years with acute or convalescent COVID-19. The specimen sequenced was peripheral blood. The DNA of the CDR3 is TGCAGCGCCGTGGCGGAGGGCCTGAGTGAAGCTTTCTTT. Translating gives CSAVAEGLSEAFF. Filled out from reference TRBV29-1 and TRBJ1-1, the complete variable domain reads SAVISQKPSRDICQRGTSLTIQCQVDSQVTMMFWYRQQPGQSLTLIATANQGSEATYESGFVIDKFPISRPNLTFSTLTVSNMSPEDSSIYLCSAVAEGLSEAFFGQGTRLTVV.